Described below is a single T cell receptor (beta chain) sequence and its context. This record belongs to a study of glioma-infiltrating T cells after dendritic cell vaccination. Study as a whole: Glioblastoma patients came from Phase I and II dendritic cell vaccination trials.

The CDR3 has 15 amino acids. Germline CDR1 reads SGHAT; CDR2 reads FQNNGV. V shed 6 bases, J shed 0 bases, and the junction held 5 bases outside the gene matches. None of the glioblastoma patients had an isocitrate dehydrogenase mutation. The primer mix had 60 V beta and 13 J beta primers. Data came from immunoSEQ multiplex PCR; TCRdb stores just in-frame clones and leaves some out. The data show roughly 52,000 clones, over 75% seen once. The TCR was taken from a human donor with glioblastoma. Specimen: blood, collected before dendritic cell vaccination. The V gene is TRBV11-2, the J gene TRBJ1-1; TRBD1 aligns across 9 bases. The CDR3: CASRGGQGLNTEAFF. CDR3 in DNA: TGTGCCAGCAGGGGGGGACAGGGATTGAACACTGAAGCTTTCTTT.